Following are 26 T cell receptor beta chains from one sample sequenced in a study of CD8+ T cells in alopecia areata. Extracted RNA was reverse transcribed, and the resulting cDNA served as sequencing template. Profiling relied on immunoSEQ multiplex PCR, and the TCRdb table lists in-frame clones only, not all of them. The sample holds 150,000 to 200,000 clones, roughly 60% seen once. Noted treatment: oral pan-JAK inhibitor, 5-10 mg twice daily. The source material was CD4+ T cells sorted from blood, sampled at week 24, from a patient treated with tofacitinib. The origin of the receptors is a human donor with alopecia areata.

V is TRBV9 and J is TRBJ1-6; TRBD1 aligns across 9 bases. The ends lost 3 bases at V and 7 bases at J; junction bases unmatched: 2. The CDR3 has 14 residues. CDR1 and CDR2 from the germline V gene are SGDLS and YYNGEE. The CDR3 spells CASSDGTGNSPLHF. The CDR3 nucleotides are TGTGCCAGCAGCGACGGGACAGGGAATTCACCCCTCCACTTT.

The J gene is TRBJ1-2, the V gene TRBV20-1; TRBD1 matches at 7 bases. The CDR3 has 11 residues. Unmatched junction bases numbered 7, after V lost 6 bases and J lost 9 bases. The V gene's germline CDR1 is DFQATT and CDR2 SNEGSKA (reference sequence). CDR3 DNA: TGCAGTGCCGTGATACAGGGGAGCTACACCTTC. Its translation is CSAVIQGSYTF.

The rearrangement joins TRBV19 to TRBJ2-1; D call uncertain. The CDR3 totals 13 residues. With 10 bases removed from V and 5 bases from J, the gap between germline ends came to 15 bases. Germline CDR1 and CDR2: LNHDA and SQIVND (reference sequence). In DNA, the CDR3 is TGTGCCACCAGAGGTGCGGCCAACAATGAGCAGTTCTTC. It is translated as CATRGAANNEQFF. The complete variable domain, with remaining parts taken from reference TRBV19 and TRBJ2-1, reads DGGITQSPKYLFRKEGQNVTLSCEQNLNHDAMYWYRQDPGQGLRLIYYSQIVNDFQKGDIAEGYSVSREKKESFPLTVTSAQKNPTAFYLCATRGAANNEQFFGPGTRLTVL.

The J gene is TRBJ1-2, the V gene TRBV30; D uncertain. The germline V and J ends were trimmed by 2 bases and 4 bases, with 14 bases remaining between them. CDR1 GTSNPN and CDR2 SVGIG come from the germline V gene (reference sequence). The CDR3 has 14 amino acids. Here the CDR3 reads CAWSSRRLSYGYTF. Here the CDR3 DNA reads TGTGCCTGGAGTTCCCGCCGACTCTCCTATGGCTACACCTTC.

This clone was seen a handful of times. The V gene is TRBV18, the J gene TRBJ2-3, with D hard to call. The CDR3 loop spans 11 amino acids. CDR1 KGHSH and CDR2 LQKENI come from the germline V gene. Trimming took off 3 bases at V and 5 bases at J, with 3 bases between the two ends. CDR3 region: CASSPQDTQYF. DNA for the CDR3: TGTGCCAGCTCACCTCAAGATACGCAGTATTTT.

In this sample, this clone turned up once. This chain joins TRBV7-8 and TRBJ2-3; 8 nucleotides match TRBD2. V lost 8 bases to trimming and J lost 0 bases; unmatched junction nucleotides: 4. This CDR3 contains 14 residues. Germline V gene sequence: CDR1 SGHVS, CDR2 FQNEAQ. The CDR3 DNA follows: TGTGCCAGCGGCACTAGCGGTAGCACAGATACGCAGTATTTT. Its translation is CASGTSGSTDTQYF.

The V call is TRBV7-9, the J call TRBJ2-7; TRBD1 aligns across 9 bases. Germline CDR1 is SEHNR and CDR2 is FQNEAQ (reference sequence). Trimming took 3 bases from V and 0 from J; bases not matched to a gene: 3. This CDR3 contains 15 residues. CDR3 nucleotides: TGTGCCAGCAGCTTCGGACAGGGGAACTCCTACGAGCAGTACTTC. Its translation is CASSFGQGNSYEQYF.

J is TRBJ1-1 and V is TRBV11-2; D not certain. The CDR3 contains 14 residues. CDR1 is SGHAT, CDR2 FQNNGV, per germline. V lost 2 bases and J 1 base, leaving 8 bases between the germline ends. The CDR3 DNA reads as TGTGCCAGCAGCTTATCCAACGGGAACACTGAAGCTTTCTTT. Protein product: CASSLSNGNTEAFF.

J is TRBJ1-6 and V is TRBV5-1; 9 bases map to TRBD1. The CDR3 runs 15 residues. V trimming: 5 bases; J trimming: 7 bases; junction bases outside the gene matches: 7. The V gene's germline CDR1 is SGHRS and CDR2 YFSETQ. CDR3 loop: CASSLSGQGNSPLHF. In DNA, the CDR3 is TGCGCCAGCAGTTTATCGGGACAGGGCAATTCACCCCTCCACTTT. The full variable domain, completed using reference TRBV5-1 and TRBJ1-6, is KAGVTQTPRYLIKTRGQQVTLSCSPISGHRSVSWYQQTPGQGLQFLFEYFSETQRNKGNFPGRFSGRQFSNSRSEMNVSTLELGDSALYLCASSLSGQGNSPLHFGNGTRLTVT.

The CDR3 nucleotides are TGTGCCAGCAGGGGACTAGCGGAGGGTGGGGATACGCAGTATTTT. Its translation is CASRGLAEGGDTQYF. The chain combines TRBV7-8 with TRBJ2-3; 11 bases line up with TRBD2. Unmatched junction bases numbered 8, after V lost 6 bases and J lost 6 bases. The CDR3 totals 15 residues. Looked up from germline, CDR1 is SGHVS and CDR2 is FQNEAQ.

The V and J genes are TRBV28 and TRBJ2-5; tentatively, D is TRBD1 or TRBD2 (7 bases each). Germline CDR1 is MDHEN and CDR2 is SYDVKM. The CDR3 spans 15 residues. The V end lost 7 bases, the J end lost 4 bases, and 19 bases lay between the germline ends. Here the CDR3 DNA reads TGTGCCAGCACCCTACCAGGGGGGGGTACAGAGACCCAGTACTTC. Its translation is CASTLPGGGTETQYF.

CDR3 amino acids: CSYRGANTGELFF. The CDR3 DNA reads TGCAGCTACAGGGGAGCGAACACCGGGGAGCTGTTTTTT. The chain recombines TRBV29-1 with TRBJ2-2, with 7 bases fitting TRBD1. The trim removed 8 bases at V and 0 bases at J, leaving 3 bases unmatched. Germline assignment: CDR1 SQVTM and CDR2 ANQGSEA. The CDR3 has 13 amino acids.

This sequence joins TRBV7-9 and TRBJ1-6, with D perhaps matching TRBD1 (6 bases). The germline gives CDR1 SEHNR, CDR2 FQNEAQ (reference sequence). CDR3 length: 14 residues. Trimming cost V 2 bases and J 9 bases, with 11 bases left between them. CDR3 nucleotides: TGTGCCAGCAGCTTACAGGGGTCAGGTTCACCCCTCCACTTT. This gives the protein CASSLQGSGSPLHF.

The genes are TRBV11-2 and TRBJ2-1, with D perhaps given as TRBD1 or TRBD2 (5 bases each). V was shortened by 10 bases and J by 7 bases, with 11 bases between the two germline ends. Germline values: CDR1 SGHAT, CDR2 FQNNGV. The CDR3 sequence is 11 residues long. Written as DNA, the CDR3 is TGTGCCACCCGCGAGGGGAATGAGCAGTTCTTC. Translated, it gives CATREGNEQFF.

V is TRBV5-1 and J is TRBJ2-1; D might be TRBD1 or TRBD2, each matching 5 bases. The CDR3 runs to 14 residues. Germline V CDR1 and CDR2: SGHRS, YFSETQ. V was cut by 0 bases and J by 5 bases, with 9 bases left in between. CDR3 protein: CASSLGGTNNEQFF. The CDR3 DNA is TGCGCCAGCAGCTTGGGTGGGACCAACAATGAGCAGTTCTTC. The whole variable domain, remainder taken from reference TRBV5-1 and TRBJ2-1, is KAGVTQTPRYLIKTRGQQVTLSCSPISGHRSVSWYQQTPGQGLQFLFEYFSETQRNKGNFPGRFSGRQFSNSRSEMNVSTLELGDSALYLCASSLGGTNNEQFFGPGTRLTVL.

Only one count was recorded for this clone. This sequence joins TRBV5-6 and TRBJ1-2; no firm D call. Trimming shortened V by 0 bases and J by 8 bases, and 5 bases separated the two germline ends. This CDR3 contains 11 residues. Germline CDR1 SGHDT, CDR2 YYEEEE. CDR3 amino acids: CASSLDWGYTF. The CDR3 nucleotides are TGTGCCAGCAGCTTGGATTGGGGCTACACCTTC.

The chain links TRBV29-1 to TRBJ1-4, with D possibly TRBD1 on 5 matching bases. Looked up from germline, CDR1 is SQVTM and CDR2 is ANQGSEA. V lost 5 bases to trimming and J lost 7 bases, with 14 bases between them. This CDR3 contains 13 residues. The CDR3 DNA follows: TGCAGCGTTCTCTCAGGGTCGGGTGAAAAACTGTTTTTT. Protein: CSVLSGSGEKLFF.

In its sample, this clone was seen a few times. The chain joins TRBV19 to TRBJ1-5, with D hard to call. The germline CDR1 and CDR2 sequences are LNHDA and SQIVND (reference sequence). The CDR3 extends over 11 amino acids. V was trimmed by 10 bases and J by 1 base, leaving 5 bases between them. This CDR3 is CATGSNQPQHF. The DNA for the CDR3 is TGTGCCACCGGGAGCAATCAGCCCCAGCATTTT.

This chain joins TRBV25-1 and TRBJ2-3; D remains ambiguous. The germline V gene encodes CDR1 MGHDK and CDR2 SYGVNS. V was trimmed by 1 base and J by 2 bases, leaving 10 bases between them. The CDR3 totals 15 residues. The CDR3 here is CASSEFRSNTDTQYF. CDR3 nucleotide sequence: TGTGCCAGCAGTGAATTCAGGAGTAACACAGATACGCAGTATTTT.

The V and J genes are TRBV7-2 and TRBJ1-2; TRBD1 aligns across 10 bases. This CDR3 comprises 15 residues. The germline V gene encodes CDR1 SGHTA and CDR2 FQGNSA. Germline trimming cut 1 base from V and 3 bases from J; bases unmatched to any gene: 2. CDR3 protein: CASSLVDRGDYGYTF. The CDR3 bases are TGTGCCAGCAGCTTAGTGGACAGGGGGGACTATGGCTACACCTTC.

J is TRBJ2-5 and V is TRBV30; D is unclear. This CDR3 is built from 14 residues. The ends were cut back, 0 bases at V and 7 bases at J, with 15 bases in the middle. Per germline, CDR1 GTSNPN and CDR2 SVGIG (reference sequence). The CDR3 coding sequence is TGTGCCTGGAGTGTTCTTCAGGCGGCAGGGACCCAGTACTTC. Residues: CAWSVLQAAGTQYF.

The rearrangement joins TRBV7-2 to TRBJ1-1; TRBD1 might be the D (5 bases). With 5 bases removed from V and 3 bases from J, the gap between germline ends came to 10 bases. The length of the CDR3 is 13 residues. The germline V gene has CDR1 SGHTA and CDR2 FQGNSA. Here the CDR3 DNA reads TGTGCCAGCAGCGTCAAAGGGGACACTGAAGCTTTCTTT. Translation gives CASSVKGDTEAFF.

The chain joins TRBV4-3 to TRBJ2-3; 8 nucleotides align to TRBD2. This CDR3 spans 15 amino acids. Per the germline V gene, CDR1 is LGHNA and CDR2 is YSLEER. V gave up 3 bases and J gave up 1 base; unmatched junction bases: 3. The DNA of the CDR3 is TGCGCCAGCAGCCAGAATAGCGGGGGCACAGATACGCAGTATTTT. It codes for CASSQNSGGTDTQYF.

The chain uses TRBV5-1 and TRBJ1-5; D call uncertain. The V gene's germline CDR1 is SGHRS and CDR2 YFSETQ. The CDR3 extends over 13 amino acids. V gave up 2 bases and J gave up 2 bases, with 5 bases separating them. Written as DNA, the CDR3 is TGCGCCAGCAGCTTCGACGGCAATCAGCCCCAGCATTTT. Translated, it gives CASSFDGNQPQHF.

The chain employs TRBV27 and TRBJ2-2, with unresolved D. V was pared by 6 bases and J by 0 bases, with 14 bases between. This CDR3 has 16 residues. Germline CDR1 reads MNHEY; CDR2 reads SMNVEV (reference sequence). The CDR3 is CASSKRPGPNTGELFF. The CDR3 region has the DNA TGTGCCAGCAGCAAACGCCCGGGCCCGAACACCGGGGAGCTGTTTTTT.

The V gene is TRBV6-5, the J gene TRBJ2-7, with unresolved D. Trimming removed 6 bases at V and 0 bases at J, with 12 bases between. Germline-derived CDR1 and CDR2 are MNHEY and SVGAGI. The length of the CDR3 is 14 residues. The CDR3 loop is CASSPGAFSYEQYF. The CDR3, as DNA: TGTGCCAGCAGCCCTGGCGCGTTCTCCTACGAGCAGTACTTC.